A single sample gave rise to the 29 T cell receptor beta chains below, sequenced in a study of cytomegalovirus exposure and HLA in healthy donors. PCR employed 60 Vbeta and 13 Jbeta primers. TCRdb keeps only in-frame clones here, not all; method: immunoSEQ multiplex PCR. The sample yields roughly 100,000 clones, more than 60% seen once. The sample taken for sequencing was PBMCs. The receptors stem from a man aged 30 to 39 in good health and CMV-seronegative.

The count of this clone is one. The CDR3 coding sequence is TGTGCCAGCAGCCAAGGACAGGGCCTTTCCTACGAGCAGTACTTC. Amino acid sequence: CASSQGQGLSYEQYF. The rearrangement joins TRBV4-2 to TRBJ2-7, with 7 bases fitting TRBD1. The CDR3 is 15 amino acids. The germline CDR1 and CDR2 sequences are LGHNA and YNFKEQ. J was trimmed by 1 base and V by 1 base; bases with no gene match: 4.

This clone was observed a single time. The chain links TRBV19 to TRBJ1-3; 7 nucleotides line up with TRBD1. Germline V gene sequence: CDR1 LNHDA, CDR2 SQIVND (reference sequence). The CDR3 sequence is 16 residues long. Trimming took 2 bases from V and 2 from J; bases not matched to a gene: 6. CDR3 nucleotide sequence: TGTGCCAGTAGTATATCGACCGGGACAGCTGGAAACACCATATATTTT. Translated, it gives CASSISTGTAGNTIYF.

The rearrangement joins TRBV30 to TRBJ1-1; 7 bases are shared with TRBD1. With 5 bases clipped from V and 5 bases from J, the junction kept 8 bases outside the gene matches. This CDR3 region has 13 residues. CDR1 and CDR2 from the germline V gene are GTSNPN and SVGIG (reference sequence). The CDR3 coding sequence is TGTGCCTGGTACACACAGGGGAAGACTGAAGCTTTCTTT. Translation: CAWYTQGKTEAFF.

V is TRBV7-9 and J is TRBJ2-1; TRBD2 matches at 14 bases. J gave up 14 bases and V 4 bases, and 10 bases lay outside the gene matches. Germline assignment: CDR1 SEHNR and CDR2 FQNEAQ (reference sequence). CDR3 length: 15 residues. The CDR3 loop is CASSSGTSGGPGEFF. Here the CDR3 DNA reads TGTGCCAGCAGCTCCGGGACTAGCGGGGGCCCGGGGGAGTTCTTC.

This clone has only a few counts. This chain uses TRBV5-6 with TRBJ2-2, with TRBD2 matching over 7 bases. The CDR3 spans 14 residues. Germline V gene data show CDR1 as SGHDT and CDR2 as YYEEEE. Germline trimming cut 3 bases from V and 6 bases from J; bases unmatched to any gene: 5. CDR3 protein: CASSWGGVPGELFF. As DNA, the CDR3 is TGTGCCAGCAGCTGGGGGGGGGTCCCCGGGGAGCTGTTTTTT.

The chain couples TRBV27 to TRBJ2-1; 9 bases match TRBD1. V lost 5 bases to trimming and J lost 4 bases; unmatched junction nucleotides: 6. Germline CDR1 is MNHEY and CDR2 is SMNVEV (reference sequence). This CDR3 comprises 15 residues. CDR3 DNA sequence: TGTGCCAGCAGTCCGGGACAGGGACGATACAATGAGCAGTTCTTC. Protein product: CASSPGQGRYNEQFF.

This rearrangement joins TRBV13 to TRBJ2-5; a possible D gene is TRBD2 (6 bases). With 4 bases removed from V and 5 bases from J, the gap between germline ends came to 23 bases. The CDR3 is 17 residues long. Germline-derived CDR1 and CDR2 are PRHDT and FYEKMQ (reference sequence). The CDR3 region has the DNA TGTGCCAGCAGCTCCTCACGTACCCCAGGAGGGCGTGAGACCCAGTACTTC. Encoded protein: CASSSSRTPGGRETQYF.

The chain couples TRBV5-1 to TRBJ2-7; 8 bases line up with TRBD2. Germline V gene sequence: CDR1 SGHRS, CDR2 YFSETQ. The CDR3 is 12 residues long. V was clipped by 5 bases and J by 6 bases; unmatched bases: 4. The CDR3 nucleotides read TGCGCCAGCAGTAGCGGGAAGGGCGAGCAGTACTTC. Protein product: CASSSGKGEQYF.

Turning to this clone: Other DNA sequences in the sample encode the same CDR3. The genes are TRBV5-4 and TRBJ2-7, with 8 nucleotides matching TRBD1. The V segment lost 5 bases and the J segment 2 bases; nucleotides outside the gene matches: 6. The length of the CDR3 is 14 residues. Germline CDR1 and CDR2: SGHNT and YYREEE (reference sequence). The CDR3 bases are TGTGCCAGCAGTCCCGGGACAGGAACCTACGAGCAGTACTTC. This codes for CASSPGTGTYEQYF.

Written as DNA, the CDR3 is TGTGCCAGCAGACCGGCAGGGGGCAGGGGCGAGCAGTACTTC. As protein: CASRPAGGRGEQYF. This chain uses TRBV25-1 with TRBJ2-5, with 8 nucleotides matching TRBD1. The end of the DNA fits TRBJ2-7 better, so the J call may be wrong. Looked up from germline, CDR1 is MGHDK and CDR2 is SYGVNS. The CDR3 is 14 amino acids.

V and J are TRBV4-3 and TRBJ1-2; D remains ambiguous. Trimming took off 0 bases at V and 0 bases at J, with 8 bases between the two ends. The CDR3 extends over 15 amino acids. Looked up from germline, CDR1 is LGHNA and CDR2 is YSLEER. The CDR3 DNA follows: TGCGCCAGCAGCCAAGATATCACAACTAACTATGGCTACACCTTC. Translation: CASSQDITTNYGYTF.

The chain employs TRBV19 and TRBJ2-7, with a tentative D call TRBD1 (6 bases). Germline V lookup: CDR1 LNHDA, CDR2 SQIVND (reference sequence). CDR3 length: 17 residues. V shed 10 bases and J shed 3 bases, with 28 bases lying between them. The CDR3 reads CATKVWTAPTILYEQYF. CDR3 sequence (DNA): TGTGCCACTAAGGTTTGGACAGCACCGACTATTCTCTACGAGCAGTACTTC.

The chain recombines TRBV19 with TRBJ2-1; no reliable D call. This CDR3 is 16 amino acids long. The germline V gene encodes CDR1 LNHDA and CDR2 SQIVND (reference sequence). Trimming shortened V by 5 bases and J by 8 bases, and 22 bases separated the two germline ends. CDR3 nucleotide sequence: TGTGCCAGTAGTTCGCTAGGTGGATACCGGAACGATGAGCAGTTCTTC. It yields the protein CASSSLGGYRNDEQFF.

CDR3 residues: CSSRDQGALGYTF. The CDR3 nucleotides are TGCAGCAGCAGAGATCAGGGGGCGCTTGGCTACACCTTC. The chain recombines TRBV29-1 with TRBJ1-2, with 8 bases lining up with TRBD1. Germline loops: CDR1 SQVTM, CDR2 ANQGSEA. This CDR3 comprises 13 residues. The V segment lost 8 bases and the J segment 7 bases; nucleotides outside the gene matches: 12.

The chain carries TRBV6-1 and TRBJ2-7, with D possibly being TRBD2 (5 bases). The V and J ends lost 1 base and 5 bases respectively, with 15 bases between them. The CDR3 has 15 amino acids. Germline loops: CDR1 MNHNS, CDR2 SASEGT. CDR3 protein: CASSEVRLARDEQYF. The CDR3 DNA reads TGTGCCAGCAGTGAAGTTCGGCTAGCCCGGGACGAGCAGTACTTC.

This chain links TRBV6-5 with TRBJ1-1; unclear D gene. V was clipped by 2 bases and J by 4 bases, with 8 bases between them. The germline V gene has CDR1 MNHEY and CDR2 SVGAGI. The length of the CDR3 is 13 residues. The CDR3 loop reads CASSYPGLTEAFF. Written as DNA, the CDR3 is TGTGCCAGCAGTTACCCCGGACTCACTGAAGCTTTCTTT.

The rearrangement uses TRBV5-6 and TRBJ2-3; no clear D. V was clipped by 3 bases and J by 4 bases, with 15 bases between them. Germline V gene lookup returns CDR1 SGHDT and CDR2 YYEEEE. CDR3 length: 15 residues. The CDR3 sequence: CASSSPTTSADTQYF. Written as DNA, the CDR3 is TGTGCCAGCAGCTCGCCAACTACGTCCGCAGATACGCAGTATTTT.

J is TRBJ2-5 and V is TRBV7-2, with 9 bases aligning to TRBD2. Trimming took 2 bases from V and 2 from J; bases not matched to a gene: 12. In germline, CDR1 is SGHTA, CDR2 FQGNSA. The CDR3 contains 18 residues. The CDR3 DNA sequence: TGTGCCAGCAGCTTAATGTTGTCGTTAGCGGGGGAACAAGAGACCCAGTACTTC. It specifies CASSLMLSLAGEQETQYF. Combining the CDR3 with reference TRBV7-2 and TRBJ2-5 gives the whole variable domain GAGVSQSPSNKVTEKGKDVELRCDPISGHTALYWYRQSLGQGLEFLIYFQGNSAPDKSGLPSDRFSAERTGGSVSTLTIQRTQQEDSAVYLCASSLMLSLAGEQETQYFGPGTRLLVL.

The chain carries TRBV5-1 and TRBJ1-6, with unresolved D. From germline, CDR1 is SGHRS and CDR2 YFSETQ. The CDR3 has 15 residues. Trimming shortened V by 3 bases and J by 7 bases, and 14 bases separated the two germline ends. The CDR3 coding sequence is TGCGCCAGCAGCTACCTTGGGCCAGTCAATTCACCCCTCCACTTT. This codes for CASSYLGPVNSPLHF.

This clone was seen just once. CDR3 sequence: CASSQGLGRVNTEAFF. As DNA, the CDR3 is TGTGCCAGCAGCCAAGGATTGGGCCGCGTGAACACTGAAGCTTTCTTT. This chain uses TRBV14 with TRBJ1-1, with D hard to call. The germline gives CDR1 SGHDN, CDR2 FVKESK. Trimming removed 1 base at V and 0 bases at J, with 12 bases between. The CDR3 has 16 residues. Filled out from reference TRBV14 and TRBJ1-1, the complete variable domain reads EAGVTQFPSHSVIEKGQTVTLRCDPISGHDNLYWYRRVMGKEIKFLLHFVKESKQDESGMPNNRFLAERTGGTYSTLKVQPAELEDSGVYFCASSQGLGRVNTEAFFGQGTRLTVV.

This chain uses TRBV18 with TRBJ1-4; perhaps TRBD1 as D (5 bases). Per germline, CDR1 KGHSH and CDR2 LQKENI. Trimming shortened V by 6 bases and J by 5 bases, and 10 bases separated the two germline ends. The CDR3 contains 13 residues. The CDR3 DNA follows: TGTGCCAGCTCTGCGGGGGAGAATGAAAAACTGTTTTTT. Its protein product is CASSAGENEKLFF.

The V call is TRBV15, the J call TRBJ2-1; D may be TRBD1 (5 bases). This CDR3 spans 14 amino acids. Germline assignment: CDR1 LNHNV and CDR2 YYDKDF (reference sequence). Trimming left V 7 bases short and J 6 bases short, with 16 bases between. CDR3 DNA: TGTGCCACCACACCTCTCGACAGATCCAATGAGCAGTTCTTC. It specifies CATTPLDRSNEQFF.

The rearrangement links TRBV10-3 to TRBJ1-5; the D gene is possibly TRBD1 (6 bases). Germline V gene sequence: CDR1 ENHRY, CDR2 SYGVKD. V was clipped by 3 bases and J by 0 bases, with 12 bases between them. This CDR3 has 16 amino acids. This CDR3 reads CAISDSGQYSNQPQHF. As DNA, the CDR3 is TGTGCCATCAGTGACTCCGGACAGTATAGCAATCAGCCCCAGCATTTT.

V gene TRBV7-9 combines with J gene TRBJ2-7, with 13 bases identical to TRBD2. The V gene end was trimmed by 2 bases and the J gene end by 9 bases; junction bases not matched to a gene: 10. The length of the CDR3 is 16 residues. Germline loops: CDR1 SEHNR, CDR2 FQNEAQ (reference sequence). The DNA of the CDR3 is TGTGCCAGCAGCTTAAAGGTTACTAGCGGGAGGGCCGGGCAGTACTTC. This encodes CASSLKVTSGRAGQYF. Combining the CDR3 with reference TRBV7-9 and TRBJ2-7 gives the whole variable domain DTGVSQNPRHKITKRGQNVTFRCDPISEHNRLYWYRQTLGQGPEFLTYFQNEAQLEKSRLLSDRFSAERPKGSFSTLEIQRTEQGDSAMYLCASSLKVTSGRAGQYFGPGTRLTVT.

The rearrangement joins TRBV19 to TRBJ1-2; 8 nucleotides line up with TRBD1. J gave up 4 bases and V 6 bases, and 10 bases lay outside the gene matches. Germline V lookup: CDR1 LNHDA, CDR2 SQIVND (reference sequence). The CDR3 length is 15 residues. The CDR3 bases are TGTGCCAGTAGGCCGGCAGGGGGCGAAATCTATGGCTACACCTTC. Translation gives CASRPAGGEIYGYTF.

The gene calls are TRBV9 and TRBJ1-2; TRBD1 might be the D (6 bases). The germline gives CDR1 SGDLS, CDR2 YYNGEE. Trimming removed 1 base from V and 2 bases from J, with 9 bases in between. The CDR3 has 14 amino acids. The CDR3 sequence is CASSVQGQNYGYTF. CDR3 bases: TGTGCCAGCAGCGTACAGGGGCAAAACTATGGCTACACCTTC. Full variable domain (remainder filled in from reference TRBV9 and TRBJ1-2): DSGVTQTPKHLITATGQRVTLRCSPRSGDLSVYWYQQSLDQGLQFLIQYYNGEERAKGNILERFSAQQFPDLHSELNLSSLELGDSALYFCASSVQGQNYGYTFGSGTRLTVV.

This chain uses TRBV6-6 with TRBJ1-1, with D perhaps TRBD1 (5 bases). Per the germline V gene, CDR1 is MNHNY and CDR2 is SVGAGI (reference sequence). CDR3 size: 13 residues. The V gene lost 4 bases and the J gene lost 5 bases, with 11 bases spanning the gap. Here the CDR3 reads CASSSPGGTEAFF. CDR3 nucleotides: TGTGCCAGCAGTTCCCCGGGGGGGACTGAAGCTTTCTTT.

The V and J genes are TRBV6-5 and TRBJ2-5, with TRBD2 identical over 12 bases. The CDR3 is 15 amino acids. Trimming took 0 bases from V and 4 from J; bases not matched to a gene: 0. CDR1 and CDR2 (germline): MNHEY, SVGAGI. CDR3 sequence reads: CASSYSTSGGETQYF. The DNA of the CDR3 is TGTGCCAGCAGTTACTCGACTAGCGGGGGAGAGACCCAGTACTTC.

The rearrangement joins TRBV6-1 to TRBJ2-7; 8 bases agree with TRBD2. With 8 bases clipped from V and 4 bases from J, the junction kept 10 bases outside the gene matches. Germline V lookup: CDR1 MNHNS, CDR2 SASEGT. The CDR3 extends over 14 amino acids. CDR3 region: CASLSGSSNYEQYF. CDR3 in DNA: TGTGCCAGCTTAAGCGGGAGTAGTAATTACGAGCAGTACTTC.